Each of the 29 T cell receptor beta chains below was sequenced from the same sample in a study of blood T cell repertoires in COVID-19. TCRdb keeps only in-frame clones here, not all; method: immunoSEQ multiplex PCR. The table shows fewer than 200,000 clones, with roughly nine tenths occurring only once. The specimen sequenced was peripheral blood. These receptors all stem from a man aged 55 to 70 with acute or convalescent COVID-19.

The genes are TRBV3-1 (or the pseudogene TRBV3-2) and TRBJ1-1; weak D call: TRBD1 (5 bases). Trimming shortened V by 3 bases and J by 1 base, and 15 bases separated the two germline ends. The CDR3 covers 16 residues. Germline lookup yields CDR1 LGHDT and CDR2 YNNKEL (reference sequence). Written as DNA, the CDR3 is TGTGCCAGCAGCCAGATAGCCATAAGGGGGAACACTGAAGCTTTCTTT. Amino acid sequence: CASSQIAIRGNTEAFF.

The chain is built from TRBV7-9 and TRBJ1-2, with TRBD1 matching over 7 bases. The CDR3 contains 15 residues. Trimming removed 4 bases from V and 4 bases from J; junction bases left unmatched: 9. Per the germline V gene, CDR1 is SEHNR and CDR2 is FQNEAQ (reference sequence). The CDR3 nucleotides read TGTGCCAGCAGCTCCCAAACCGACAGGGTCTATGGCTACACCTTC. Its protein is CASSSQTDRVYGYTF.

The chain joins TRBV7-8 to TRBJ2-1; 8 bases are a match to TRBD1. Germline lookup yields CDR1 SGHVS and CDR2 FQNEAQ. The CDR3 loop spans 14 amino acids. With V trimmed by 6 bases and J by 7 bases, 8 bases remained unmatched. This CDR3 reads CASSPSRGRNEQFF. The CDR3 nucleotides read TGTGCCAGCAGTCCGAGCAGGGGGCGGAATGAGCAGTTCTTC.

This chain joins TRBV11-2 and TRBJ1-2; 9 bases match TRBD1. The CDR3 is made up of 14 amino acids. Germline V gene data show CDR1 as SGHAT and CDR2 as FQNNGV. J was trimmed by 2 bases and V by 6 bases; bases with no gene match: 4. CDR3 region: CASSRDRANYGYTF. The CDR3 region has the DNA TGTGCCAGCAGTCGGGACAGGGCGAACTATGGCTACACCTTC.

CDR3 nucleotide sequence: TGCGCCAGCAGCCAAGACAGGTCTGGGGCCAACGTCCTGACTTTC. The encoded protein is CASSQDRSGANVLTF. The chain joins TRBV4-1 to TRBJ2-6; D gene unclear. The CDR3 contains 15 residues. Looked up from germline, CDR1 is MGHRA and CDR2 is YSYEKL. The V and J ends lost 0 bases and 1 base respectively, with 4 bases between them.

CDR3 DNA: TGTGCCACCAGTGATTCGCTAGCGGGAGTCCCCGATACGCAGTATTTT. Translation gives CATSDSLAGVPDTQYF. The chain is built from TRBV24-1 and TRBJ2-3, with 10 bases fitting TRBD2. The CDR3 extends over 16 amino acids. The germline gives CDR1 KGHDR, CDR2 SFDVKD. J lost 6 bases, V lost 2 bases, and 7 bases had no gene match.

CDR3: CASSPGLDQPQHF. For the CDR3, the DNA is TGCGCCAGCAGCCCAGGGTTAGATCAGCCCCAGCATTTT. The chain joins TRBV5-1 to TRBJ1-5; tentative D call: TRBD1 (5 bases). Between the trimmed V and J ends, which lost 4 bases and 5 bases, there was a span of 10 bases. Germline V CDR1 and CDR2: SGHRS, YFSETQ. The CDR3 has 13 residues.

This clone occurred once. The V call is TRBV5-1, the J call TRBJ2-1, with TRBD2 matching 8 bases. CDR3 size: 15 residues. V was clipped by 0 bases and J by 4 bases; unmatched bases: 3. Looked up from germline, CDR1 is SGHRS and CDR2 is YFSETQ. The CDR3 loop is CASSLATSGYNEQFF. The CDR3 DNA reads as TGCGCCAGCAGCTTGGCAACTAGCGGATACAATGAGCAGTTCTTC.

The chain has TRBV29-1 and TRBJ2-5, with D perhaps TRBD2 (5 bases). Trimming took off 4 bases at V and 2 bases at J, with 17 bases between the two ends. The CDR3 runs to 15 residues. The germline V gene has CDR1 SQVTM and CDR2 ANQGSEA. This CDR3 reads CSVAPPRGGQETQYF. Here the CDR3 DNA reads TGCAGCGTTGCCCCTCCCCGTGGAGGACAAGAGACCCAGTACTTC.

The gene calls are TRBV15 and TRBJ2-1; TRBD1 agrees at 7 bases. From germline, CDR1 is LNHNV and CDR2 YYDKDF (reference sequence). The CDR3 is made up of 15 amino acids. Losses at the gene ends were 2 bases for V and 4 bases for J; bases not matched to a gene: 5. The CDR3 here is CATSRRGGVYNEQFF. The CDR3 nucleotides are TGTGCCACCAGCAGACGAGGGGGCGTTTACAATGAGCAGTTCTTC.

This chain connects TRBV7-8 to TRBJ2-7; D gene unclear. V shed 1 base and J shed 3 bases, with 7 bases lying between them. CDR1 SGHVS and CDR2 FQNEAQ come from the germline V gene. This CDR3 contains 13 residues. Here the CDR3 reads CASSLGSYYEQYV. In DNA form, the CDR3 reads TGTGCCAGCAGCTTAGGGAGTTACTACGAGCAGTACGTC.

The chain links TRBV4-1 to TRBJ2-7, with 9 bases matching TRBD2. V dropped 4 bases and J dropped 4; count of bases not matched to a gene: 11. CDR1 MGHRA and CDR2 YSYEKL come from the germline V gene. The CDR3 spans 16 residues. The CDR3 protein is CASSPLEGLAGYEQYF. The CDR3 DNA sequence: TGCGCCAGCAGCCCCCTCGAGGGACTAGCAGGGTACGAGCAGTACTTC.

J is TRBJ1-5 and V is TRBV2; no firm D call. The CDR3 sequence is 15 residues long. Germline CDR1 reads SNHLY; CDR2 reads FYNNEI. V was trimmed by 0 bases and J by 2 bases, leaving 8 bases between them. CDR3 sequence: CASSEAVSGNQPQHF. CDR3 nucleotides: TGTGCCAGCAGTGAAGCGGTGTCGGGCAATCAGCCCCAGCATTTT. The full variable domain, completed using reference TRBV2 and TRBJ1-5, is EPEVTQTPSHQVTQMGQEVILRCVPISNHLYFYWYRQILGQKVEFLVSFYNNEISEKSEIFDDQFSVERPDGSNFTLKIRSTKLEDSAMYFCASSEAVSGNQPQHFGDGTRLSIL.

This rearrangement joins TRBV10-1 to TRBJ1-1, with TRBD1 as a possible D gene (6 bases). Per the germline V gene, CDR1 is WNHNN and CDR2 is SYGVQD (reference sequence). The CDR3 is 15 amino acids. The V end lost 0 bases, the J end lost 3 bases, and 11 bases lay between the germline ends. The CDR3 loop is CASSESGRGDTEAFF. The CDR3 DNA reads TGCGCCAGCAGTGAGTCTGGCAGGGGCGACACTGAAGCTTTCTTT.

This sequence joins TRBV14 and TRBJ2-5; 8 nucleotides align to TRBD2. Germline V lookup: CDR1 SGHDN, CDR2 FVKESK. This CDR3 spans 15 amino acids. Unmatched junction bases numbered 10, after V lost 5 bases and J lost 5 bases. CDR3 sequence reads: CASSERLALEETQYF. CDR3 nucleotides: TGTGCCAGCAGCGAAAGACTAGCGCTAGAGGAGACCCAGTACTTC.

The V and J genes are TRBV11-2 and TRBJ1-1, with D hard to call. Germline loops: CDR1 SGHAT, CDR2 FQNNGV. The CDR3 has 10 amino acids. Trimming removed 4 bases from V and 10 bases from J, with 7 bases in between. CDR3 bases: TGTGCCAGCAGCTCTTATATAGCTTTCTTT. Residues: CASSSYIAFF.

The chain recombines TRBV10-3 with TRBJ2-2; 8 bases fit TRBD1. This CDR3 is built from 13 residues. Losses at the gene ends were 9 bases for V and 5 bases for J; bases not matched to a gene: 5. Germline V CDR1 and CDR2: ENHRY, SYGVKD. The CDR3 loop is CAIGQGETGELFF. The CDR3 nucleotides read TGTGCCATAGGACAGGGAGAAACCGGGGAGCTGTTTTTT.

This chain uses TRBV3-1 (or the pseudogene TRBV3-2) with TRBJ1-4, with unresolved D. This CDR3 has 14 residues. The V end was cut by 0 bases, the J end by 3 bases, with 5 bases between. Germline V gene data show CDR1 as LGHDT and CDR2 as YNNKEL (reference sequence). CDR3 sequence (DNA): TGTGCCAGCAGCCAAGACTCAGCTAATGAAAAACTGTTTTTT. Translated: CASSQDSANEKLFF.

The chain combines TRBV5-1 with TRBJ2-7, with a possible D match to TRBD1 (7 bases). This CDR3 region has 14 residues. Trimming shortened V by 4 bases and J by 6 bases, and 17 bases separated the two germline ends. From germline, CDR1 is SGHRS and CDR2 YFSETQ. The CDR3 reads CASSLAGGSIEQYV. In nucleotides, the CDR3 is TGCGCCAGCAGCCTCGCAGGGGGGTCGATCGAGCAGTACGTC.

This clone was detected only once. The chain links TRBV12-5 to TRBJ1-3; D remains ambiguous. Trimming removed 6 bases at V and 1 base at J, with 10 bases between. The CDR3 is 14 amino acids. CDR1 and CDR2 from the germline V gene are LGHNT and FRNRAP. The CDR3 DNA reads as TGTGCTAGTGGCTTGACGGGTTCTGGAAACACCATATATTTT. It translates to CASGLTGSGNTIYF.

In DNA form, the CDR3 reads TGTGCCACCAGTGATTTGTATGGCCGAGGGACCCAGTACTTC. It translates to CATSDLYGRGTQYF. The V call is TRBV24-1, the J call TRBJ2-5; D not resolved. V was shortened by 0 bases and J by 7 bases, with 11 bases between the two germline ends. Germline assignment: CDR1 KGHDR and CDR2 SFDVKD. This CDR3 is built from 14 residues.

The chain carries TRBV5-5 and TRBJ1-3, with 8 bases aligning to TRBD1. This CDR3 region has 17 residues. The V and J ends lost 0 bases and 0 bases, in that order; junction bases with no gene match: 5. Germline lookup yields CDR1 SGHKS and CDR2 YYEKEE (reference sequence). The CDR3 region is CASSLGIQGVSGNTIYF. The CDR3 DNA follows: TGTGCCAGCAGCTTGGGGATACAGGGGGTCTCTGGAAACACCATATATTTT.

This sequence joins TRBV6-5 and TRBJ1-1; D remains unclear. The CDR3 has 12 residues. Germline loops: CDR1 MNHEY, CDR2 SVGAGI. The ends were cut back, 3 bases at V and 4 bases at J, with 6 bases in the middle. CDR3 region: CASSYRSTEAFF. For the CDR3, the DNA is TGTGCCAGCAGTTATCGGAGCACTGAAGCTTTCTTT.

The gene calls are TRBV2 and TRBJ1-5; 9 bases line up with TRBD1. Germline V CDR1 and CDR2: SNHLY, FYNNEI. CDR3 size: 15 residues. J lost 7 bases, V lost 6 bases, and 10 bases had no gene match. The CDR3 sequence: CASSLRDREAQPQHF. CDR3 coding DNA: TGTGCCAGCAGCCTCCGGGACAGGGAAGCCCAGCCCCAGCATTTT.

The chain carries TRBV27 and TRBJ1-1; TRBD1 matches at 9 bases. The CDR3 totals 16 residues. V lost 5 bases to trimming and J lost 1 base; unmatched junction nucleotides: 8. Germline V gene data show CDR1 as MNHEY and CDR2 as SMNVEV (reference sequence). The CDR3 here is CASSPWTGAQNTEAFF. For the CDR3, the DNA is TGTGCCAGCAGTCCATGGACAGGGGCACAGAACACTGAAGCTTTCTTT.

This clone was counted a single time. The chain links TRBV11-3 to TRBJ2-7, with 9 positions matching TRBD1. Per the germline V gene, CDR1 is SGHNT and CDR2 is YENEEA. The length of the CDR3 is 15 residues. J was trimmed by 4 bases and V by 1 base; bases with no gene match: 5. The CDR3 sequence is CASSLVTGQGYEQYF. CDR3 in DNA: TGTGCCAGCAGCTTAGTTACGGGACAGGGTTACGAGCAGTACTTC.

This chain joins TRBV5-4 and TRBJ1-2; 7 nucleotides match TRBD1. V dropped 1 base and J dropped 5; count of bases not matched to a gene: 8. CDR1 and CDR2 (germline): SGHNT, YYREEE (reference sequence). The CDR3 extends over 15 amino acids. The CDR3 coding sequence is TGTGCCAGCAGCTTGTTAAGACAGGGAAGGTATGGCTACACCTTC. Translation: CASSLLRQGRYGYTF.

The rearrangement links TRBV19 to TRBJ2-1; tentative D call: TRBD2 (7 bases). V lost 3 bases, J lost 10 bases, and 10 bases lay in between. CDR3 size: 12 residues. CDR1 and CDR2 (germline): LNHDA, SQIVND (reference sequence). This CDR3 reads CASSMRGHEQFF. The CDR3 bases are TGTGCCAGTAGTATGCGGGGGCACGAGCAGTTCTTC.

Only a few counts were recorded for this clone. This rearrangement joins TRBV14 to TRBJ2-5; a possible D gene is TRBD1 (6 bases). The CDR3 contains 15 residues. The germline gives CDR1 SGHDN, CDR2 FVKESK. The V end was cut by 1 base, the J end by 4 bases, with 13 bases between. CDR3 sequence (DNA): TGTGCCAGCAGCCAAGTCAGGGGTGTTTCAGAGACCCAGTACTTC. Translating gives CASSQVRGVSETQYF.